Shown below are 16 T cell receptor beta chains from a single sample sequenced in a study of T cells in Graves' hyperthyroidism and ophthalmopathy. The CDR3 regions of TCR beta were amplified from RNA transcripts. Using the HTBI primer set, a first-round RT-PCR was run on the TCR CDR3. In TCRdb, the multiplex PCR reads were re-called with MiXCR into one record per CDR3 protein. The table has around 520,000 distinct CDR3 sequences, around 15% seen once. The sequencing sample was made of blood. Receptors originate from a woman aged 40 to 50 with Graves' hyperthyroidism.

Many counts were recorded for this clonotype. V usage is TRBV28 and J usage is TRBJ2-7; D may be TRBD1 or TRBD2 (6 bases each). Germline CDR1 reads MDHEN; CDR2 reads SYDVKM. Between the trimmed V and J ends, which lost 5 bases and 4 bases, there was a span of 12 bases. This CDR3 contains 13 residues. The CDR3 reads CASSPGAGYEQYF. As DNA, the CDR3 is TGTGCCAGCAGTCCAGGGGCGGGGTACGAGCAGTACTTC.

In this sample, this clonotype turned up many times. This chain connects TRBV12-3 or TRBV12-4 to TRBJ2-3; TRBD2 agrees at 9 bases. V was clipped by 5 bases and J by 3 bases; unmatched bases: 6. The CDR3 is made up of 15 amino acids. The CDR3: CASSRLAALTDTQYF. The CDR3 region has the DNA TGTGCCAGCAGTCGACTAGCGGCATTAACAGATACGCAGTATTTT.

The V call is TRBV4-2, the J call TRBJ1-5; 9 bases align to TRBD1. Germline trimming cut 0 bases from V and 4 bases from J; bases unmatched to any gene: 10. This CDR3 is 18 amino acids long. Per the germline V gene, CDR1 is LGHNA and CDR2 is YNFKEQ. CDR3 sequence (DNA): TGTGCCAGCAGCCAAGATGCGCCGGGACAGGGATCAAATCAGCCCCAGCATTTT. Translation gives CASSQDAPGQGSNQPQHF.

This clonotype has just a few counts. The rearrangement joins TRBV5-1 to TRBJ2-5, with unresolved D. The CDR3 is made up of 16 amino acids. Germline V gene lookup returns CDR1 SGHRS and CDR2 YFSETQ. With 0 bases removed from V and 3 bases from J, the gap between germline ends came to 15 bases. Written as DNA, the CDR3 is TGCGCCAGCAGCTTGGGGTATACGAGGATAGAAGAGACCCAGTACTTC. This gives the protein CASSLGYTRIEETQYF.

This clonotype was observed a handful of times. One end of the junction varies from germline; a read error may be responsible. The rearrangement uses TRBV6-1 and TRBJ1-5; D possibly corresponds to TRBD1 (6 bases). There are 14 residues in the CDR3. Germline CDR1 and CDR2: MNHNS and SASEGT. In nucleotides, the CDR3 is TGTGCCAGCAGGGAAGGGGGGGGGCGGCAGCCCCAGCATTTT. Its protein is CASREGGGRQPQHF.

The chain is built from TRBV19 and TRBJ1-1; TRBD1 matches at 9 bases. With 5 bases clipped from V and 1 base from J, the junction kept 5 bases outside the gene matches. CDR1 and CDR2 (germline): LNHDA, SQIVND (reference sequence). The CDR3 has 15 residues. In DNA, the CDR3 is TGTGCCAGTAGTCGTCCGGGACAGGGGAACACTGAAGCTTTCTTT. Translation gives CASSRPGQGNTEAFF.

This clonotype was seen ten or more times. The chain has TRBV11-3 and TRBJ2-1; TRBD2 matches 10 bases. CDR3 length: 17 amino acids. V shed 5 bases and J 6 bases; nucleotides not matched to a gene: 13. Germline CDR1 reads SGHNT; CDR2 reads YENEEA. CDR3 region: CASSPYLASGSGNEQFF. The CDR3 DNA sequence: TGTGCCAGCAGCCCCTACCTTGCTAGCGGGAGTGGCAATGAGCAGTTCTTC.

This clonotype was seen more than once but under ten times. V usage is TRBV20-1 and J usage is TRBJ2-7; the D gene is possibly TRBD1 (6 bases). Trimming pared 4 bases from V and 4 bases from J, leaving 11 bases between. The V gene's germline CDR1 is DFQATT and CDR2 SNEGSKA (reference sequence). The CDR3 is 12 amino acids. CDR3 sequence: CSATNQGYEQYF. The CDR3 bases are TGCAGTGCTACCAATCAGGGGTACGAGCAGTACTTC.

This rearrangement joins TRBV9 to TRBJ2-5, with a possible D match to TRBD1 (7 bases). The V end was cut by 2 bases, the J end by 5 bases, with 22 bases between. The CDR3 runs 17 residues. Germline-derived CDR1 and CDR2 are SGDLS and YYNGEE. For the CDR3, the DNA is TGTGCCAGCAGCGTCCAACCGGGACAGAGGGGGAGGGAGACCCAGTACTTC. This gives the protein CASSVQPGQRGRETQYF. Variable domain in full (rest from reference TRBV9 and TRBJ2-5): DSGVTQTPKHLITATGQRVTLRCSPRSGDLSVYWYQQSLDQGLQFLIQYYNGEERAKGNILERFSAQQFPDLHSELNLSSLELGDSALYFCASSVQPGQRGRETQYFGPGTRLLVL.

The chain employs TRBV6-2 or TRBV6-3 and TRBJ2-2; D might be TRBD1 or TRBD2, each matching 6 bases. The CDR3 consists of 15 residues. Per germline, CDR1 MNHEY and CDR2 SVGEGT. The V end lost 11 bases, the J end lost 4 bases, and 20 bases lay between the germline ends. CDR3 loop: CAATPEGVGTGELFF. The CDR3 bases are TGTGCCGCAACCCCGGAGGGGGTGGGCACCGGGGAGCTGTTTTTT.

This clonotype was seen ten or more times. This rearrangement joins TRBV15 to TRBJ1-1; D not certain. The CDR3 totals 14 residues. Germline V gene data show CDR1 as LNHNV and CDR2 as YYDKDF (reference sequence). Trimming removed 3 bases from V and 2 bases from J, with 10 bases in between. This CDR3 is CATSRPLINTEAFF. The CDR3 DNA reads TGTGCCACCAGCAGGCCGCTCATCAACACTGAAGCTTTCTTT.

This clonotype appeared once. The rearrangement joins TRBV2 to TRBJ1-1; D gene ambiguous. The V and J ends lost 7 bases and 5 bases respectively, with 17 bases between them. The CDR3 sequence is 14 residues long. Germline V CDR1 and CDR2: SNHLY, FYNNEI. CDR3 region: CASNPTARQTEAFF. In DNA form, the CDR3 reads TGTGCCAGCAATCCGACGGCCAGGCAAACTGAAGCTTTCTTT.

This chain connects TRBV18 to TRBJ2-7, with 7 nucleotides matching TRBD1. The germline CDR1 and CDR2 sequences are KGHSH and LQKENI. Unmatched junction bases numbered 9, after V lost 5 bases and J lost 5 bases. The CDR3 runs 14 residues. CDR3 sequence reads: CASSNKGAGNEQYF. For the CDR3, the DNA is TGTGCCAGCTCAAATAAGGGGGCAGGAAACGAGCAGTACTTC.

This clonotype was seen at least ten times. V and J are TRBV30 and TRBJ2-3; D call uncertain. Per germline, CDR1 GTSNPN and CDR2 SVGIG (reference sequence). This CDR3 spans 15 amino acids. Trimming removed 1 base from V and 2 bases from J, with 13 bases in between. As DNA, the CDR3 is TGTGCCTGGAGTGCTCCCAAAACAACCACAGATACGCAGTATTTT. The encoded protein is CAWSAPKTTTDTQYF.

This clonotype occurred many times. The rearrangement links TRBV4-2 to TRBJ2-5; 8 nucleotides line up with TRBD2. The CDR3 is made up of 15 amino acids. In germline, CDR1 is LGHNA, CDR2 YNFKEQ. Trimming at V came to 0 bases and at J to 1 base, leaving 1 base not matched to a gene. CDR3 DNA sequence: TGTGCCAGCAGCCAAGATGGACTAGCCCAAGAGACCCAGTACTTC. Translating gives CASSQDGLAQETQYF.

In its sample, this clonotype was seen many times. The chain has TRBV20-1 and TRBJ2-3, with 13 bases that match TRBD2. Trimming removed 3 bases from V and 0 bases from J; junction bases left unmatched: 9. The CDR3 contains 18 residues. Germline-derived CDR1 and CDR2 are DFQATT and SNEGSKA (reference sequence). The chain's CDR3 is CSASPPRTSGRSTDTQYF. Written as DNA, the CDR3 is TGCAGTGCTAGCCCCCCCCGGACTAGCGGGAGAAGCACAGATACGCAGTATTTT.